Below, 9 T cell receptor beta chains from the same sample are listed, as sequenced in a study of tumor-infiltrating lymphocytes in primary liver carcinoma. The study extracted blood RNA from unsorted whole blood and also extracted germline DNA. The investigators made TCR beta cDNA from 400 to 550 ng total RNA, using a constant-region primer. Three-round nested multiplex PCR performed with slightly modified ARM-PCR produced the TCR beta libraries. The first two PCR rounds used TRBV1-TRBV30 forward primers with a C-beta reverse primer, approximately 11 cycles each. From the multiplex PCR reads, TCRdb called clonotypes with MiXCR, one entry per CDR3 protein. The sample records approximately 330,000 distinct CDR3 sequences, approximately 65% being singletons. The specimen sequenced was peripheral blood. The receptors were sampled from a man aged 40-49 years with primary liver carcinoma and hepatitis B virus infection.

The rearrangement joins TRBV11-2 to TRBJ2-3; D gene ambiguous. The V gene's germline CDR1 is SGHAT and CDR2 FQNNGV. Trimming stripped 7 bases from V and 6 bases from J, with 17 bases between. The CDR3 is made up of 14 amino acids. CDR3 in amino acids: CASTIQGLADTQYF. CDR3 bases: TGTGCCAGCACCATACAAGGGCTTGCGGATACGCAGTATTTT.

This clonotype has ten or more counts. DNA for the CDR3: TGTGCCAGCAGTCTGGGACTAGCGGGAGCGGGAGATACGCAGTATTTT. Residues: CASSLGLAGAGDTQYF. The chain uses TRBV6-6 and TRBJ2-3; 14 bases match TRBD2. V lost 5 bases to trimming and J lost 5 bases; unmatched junction nucleotides: 6. This CDR3 has 16 amino acids. Per the germline V gene, CDR1 is MNHNY and CDR2 is SVGAGI (reference sequence).

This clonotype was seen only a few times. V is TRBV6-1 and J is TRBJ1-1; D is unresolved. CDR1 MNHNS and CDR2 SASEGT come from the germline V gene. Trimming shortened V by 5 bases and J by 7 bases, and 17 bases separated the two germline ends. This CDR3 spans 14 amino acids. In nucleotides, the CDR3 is TGTGCCAGCAGTCCCCACTCGCTGCACGATGAAGCTTTCTTT. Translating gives CASSPHSLHDEAFF.

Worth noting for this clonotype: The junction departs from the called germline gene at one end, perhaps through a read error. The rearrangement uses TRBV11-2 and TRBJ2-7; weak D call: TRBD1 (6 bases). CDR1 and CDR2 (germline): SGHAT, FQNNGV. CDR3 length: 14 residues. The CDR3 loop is CSSSPTGIRHEQYF. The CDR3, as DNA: TGTTCCAGCAGCCCTACAGGGATCCGGCACGAGCAGTACTTC.

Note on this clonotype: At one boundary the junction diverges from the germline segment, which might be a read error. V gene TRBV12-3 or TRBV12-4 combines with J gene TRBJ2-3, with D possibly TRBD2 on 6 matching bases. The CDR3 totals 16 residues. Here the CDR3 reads CASSLGIGGSTYTQYF. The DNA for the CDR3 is TGTGCCAGCAGTTTAGGTATCGGGGGTAGCACATATACGCAGTATTTT.

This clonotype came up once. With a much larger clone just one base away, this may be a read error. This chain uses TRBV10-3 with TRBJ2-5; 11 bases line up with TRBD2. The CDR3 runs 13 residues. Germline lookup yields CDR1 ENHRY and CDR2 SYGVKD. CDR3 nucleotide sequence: TGTGTCACCCTAGCGGGAGGAGATGAGACCCAGTACTTC. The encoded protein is CVTLAGGDETQYF.

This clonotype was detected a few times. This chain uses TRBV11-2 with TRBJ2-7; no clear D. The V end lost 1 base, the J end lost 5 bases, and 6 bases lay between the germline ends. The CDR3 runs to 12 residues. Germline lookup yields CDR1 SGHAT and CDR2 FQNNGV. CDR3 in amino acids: CASSLGPHEQYF. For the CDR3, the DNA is TGTGCCAGCAGCTTAGGCCCGCACGAGCAGTACTTC.

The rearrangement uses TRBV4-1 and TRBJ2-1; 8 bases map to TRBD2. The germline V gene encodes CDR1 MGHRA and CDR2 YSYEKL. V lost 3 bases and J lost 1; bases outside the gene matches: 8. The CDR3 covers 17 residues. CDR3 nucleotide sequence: TGCGCCAGCAGCCAGGTGATAACGGGAGGGTCCTACAATGAGCAGTTCTTC. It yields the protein CASSQVITGGSYNEQFF.

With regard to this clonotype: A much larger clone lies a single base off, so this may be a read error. The CDR3 region has the DNA TGTACCAGCAGTGAGAGGGGTCTGTTTTTT. Translated: CTSSERGLFF. The chain combines TRBV6-1 with TRBJ2-2, with D perhaps assigned TRBD1 or TRBD2 (5 bases each). The CDR3 consists of 10 residues. Germline CDR1 MNHNS, CDR2 SASEGT.